This T cell receptor (beta chain) came from a study of cytomegalovirus exposure and HLA in healthy donors. The V gene end was trimmed by 2 bases and the J gene end by 3 bases; junction bases not matched to a gene: 6. CDR3 length: 15 residues. Germline values: CDR1 PRHDT, CDR2 FYEKMQ (reference sequence). 60 Vbeta and 13 Jbeta primers were used in PCR. The data were produced by immunoSEQ multiplex PCR, yet TCRdb's version contains in-frame clones alone and is incomplete. The table has 100,000 to 150,000 clones, about 71% seen once. Sequencing input: PBMCs. This clonotype was sampled from a woman aged 55 to 70 in good health and CMV-seropositive. The chain links TRBV13 to TRBJ1-1, with 7 bases aligning to TRBD1. For the CDR3, the DNA is TGTGCCAGCAGCTTACCCTACAGGGGCGACACTGAAGCTTTCTTT. Translated: CASSLPYRGDTEAFF. Full variable domain (outside the CDR3, taken from reference TRBV13 and TRBJ1-1): AAGVIQSPRHLIKEKRETATLKCYPIPRHDTVYWYQQGPGQDPQFLISFYEKMQSDKGSIPDRFSAQQFSDYHSELNMSSLELGDSALYFCASSLPYRGDTEAFFGQGTRLTVV.